The text below deals with one T cell receptor (beta chain). This clone appeared a single time. Its specific antigen is unknown. Base qualities are not provided; no much larger clone lies one nucleotide away. This sample also contains other DNA sequences that code for the same CDR3. Using the deep immunoSEQ assay, multiplex PCR amplified TCR CDR3 regions from genomic DNA. Extracted genomic DNA from each cell subset was spread evenly across all wells of several immunoSEQ 96-well plates, with each plate serving as a replicate. Each replicate PCR for sorted subsets received about 180 ng genomic DNA, equal to roughly 30,000 T cell genomes. Purified libraries were quantified with a Qubit 3.0 fluorometer, sized on a Bioanalyzer 2100, and re-quantified with the KAPA Library Quantification kit. Every immunoSEQ 96-well plate was sequenced on a separate single-read 150-cycle Illumina NextSeq 550 flow cell. In the authors' own workflow: Because the immunoSEQ output included only junctional sequences and no quality scores, the filtering could not be the same as the filtering used for full-length reads. To assign V/J genes and CDR3, sequences were annotated using PyIR, a Python wrapper for IgBLAST v1.9, with IMGT germline references. Reads with weak V/J assignments (E-value above 1e-6), missing CDR3, stop codons, out-of-frame junctions, or ambiguous translated residues were removed. V3J clonotypes were defined as sequences sharing the same inferred V gene, J gene, and CDR3 amino acid sequence. To compute the percentage overlap between repertoires, the number of shared unique clonotypes was divided by the size of the smaller repertoire. Three approaches were used to assess repertoire richness: RTK rarefaction, the Chao1 estimator, and Recon v2.1 estimates of unobserved clonotypes. OLGA was used to compute generation probabilities for all TCRbeta clonotypes that the gDNA method yielded from a few donors. In TCRdb, the immuneACCESS table is reduced to in-frame sequences with V and J assigned. These tables do not hold every clone; where another copy was compared, an unresolved V gene accounts for under half, and the others remain unexplained. V and J calls and clone size are copied from that table; D and trimming were computed from the DNA. For this sample the table gives some 2,500,000 clones, of which roughly 92% were detected only once. More than 0.35% of the sample comes from the top ten.

The donors were healthy, HIV-negative adults who had no recently reported acute infections or vaccinations. Only Caucasian adults living in Nashville, Tennessee, USA were represented among the donors. Magnetic negative selection was used to enrich CD4+ T cells, after which naive cells were positively selected on CD45RA and the negative fraction became the memory subset. Blood was obtained by leukapheresis, after which PBMCs were separated by Ficoll-Histopaque density gradient centrifugation and cryopreserved in liquid nitrogen vapor phase. Purity and quantity of every magnetically sorted T cell population were checked by analytical flow cytometry. Each sorted fraction had its genomic DNA isolated and then quantified by UV absorbance on a Nanodrop 2000c. This entry comes from a study of shared clonotypes between healthy human individuals (TCRdb year 2020). Regarding the research as a whole: The cohort included three men and a couple of women between 18 and 49 years of age. Each donor's leukapheresis produced roughly between roughly 0.85 and 10 billion PBMCs. Libraries were prepared and TCR repertoires were sequenced by different laboratories using diverse techniques, in order to increase sequencing depth and limit assay-specific biases. For each donor, CD4 naive and CD4 memory were each given three plates, CD8 naive was given two plates, and CD8 memory was given one plate. Blood TCR repertoires of about 5 healthy adults were deeply sequenced to estimate repertoire size and the extent of clonotype sharing between individuals. Findings and caveats that apply to the study as a whole: Higher generation probabilities were observed for clonotypes shared by all four sorted-subset donors than for non-shared clonotypes. Larger estimated clonotype richness was generally found for naive subsets than for memory subsets. Based on pairwise subsampling, the degree of clonotype sharing among donors was expected to be affected by sequencing depth. Sampling was limited to blood, and TCR repertoires in tissue likely differ from TCR repertoires in blood. When a handful of donors were compared, the shared fraction of clonotypes was roughly 4.8% for naive CD4, around 3.5% for naive CD8, 2% to 2.5% for memory CD4, and 0.35% to 0.4% for memory CD8. Rarefaction of sorted-subset datasets indicated incomplete sequencing despite the large sequencing depth. The small number of donors limited the genetic and exposure-history diversity represented.

V has 3 bases trimmed and J has 4 bases trimmed; junction bases matching no gene number 6. CDR1 and CDR2 are drawn from the germline V gene: SGHRS, YFSETQ. From the cysteine through the phenylalanine, the CDR3 covers 14 amino acids. The entry retains the CDR3 DNA only, 42 bases that are in frame from base 1. The specimen was naive CD4+ T cells from PBMCs. Taken with the paper, the label for cell subset or site translates to: CD45RA+ positively selected. This receptor was taken from a man aged 18-30 years in good health. Some clones in this sample may be carry-over from other donors' samples. The chain is made from TRBV5-1 and TRBJ2-7, with 8 central nucleotides matching TRBD1. The nucleotides are TGCGCCAGCAGCTCCGGGACAGGTGAATACGAGCAGTACTTC. Translated, it gives CASSSGTGEYEQYF.